The rows below give T cell receptor beta chains drawn from one sample of a study of spatial heterogeneity in lung cancer. TCRdb called the 5' RACE reads again in MiXCR, with one record for every CDR3 protein. The sample yields about 28,000 distinct CDR3 sequences, approximately 6.5% seen once. The source was lung tumor tissue, collected at surgery. The receptors shown here come from a male donor with early-stage non-small cell lung cancer. The CDR3 runs from the conserved cysteine through the conserved F or W. D genes are given only for firm matches. Rows may omit the clone size; those that give it use once, few, many or a size class.

V: TRBV6-6; J: TRBJ1-2; D: -; size: few; DNA: TGTGCCAGCAGTTACACGGGCGACGGCTACACCTTC; CDR3: CASSYTGDGYTF
V: TRBV20-1; J: TRBJ2-3; D: -; size: few; DNA: TGCAGTGCTAGAGATCTCGCAGGTTGGAGCACAGATACGCAGTATTTT; CDR3: CSARDLAGWSTDTQYF
V: TRBV6-1; J: TRBJ1-2; D: -; size: many; DNA: TGTGCCAGCAGTCAGGGCTATGGCTACACCTTC; CDR3: CASSQGYGYTF
V: TRBV5-1; J: TRBJ2-7; D: -; size: few; DNA: TGCGCCAGCAGCCCGGATCAAGCTACTAATCTCGAGCAGTACTTC; CDR3: CASSPDQATNLEQYF
V: TRBV30; J: TRBJ2-3; D: -; size: once; DNA: TGTGCCGGTCGGGAGTCGGCTAGCACAGATACGCAGTATTTT; CDR3: CAGRESASTDTQYF
V: TRBV6-5; J: TRBJ2-1; D: TRBD2; size: -; DNA: TGTGCCAGTAAGAGAAGGACTAGCGGGGGCAGTGAGCAGTTCTTC; CDR3: CASKRRTSGGSEQFF
V: TRBV28; J: TRBJ2-7; D: -; size: many; DNA: TGTGCCAGCAGTTTAAGCCAGGGATACTACGAGCAGTACTTC; CDR3: CASSLSQGYYEQYF
V: TRBV20-1; J: TRBJ2-2; D: -; size: many; DNA: TGCAGTGCGCCTAGCCAGGGTATAAGGAACACCGGGGAGCTGTTTTTT; CDR3: CSAPSQGIRNTGELFF
V: TRBV5-5; J: TRBJ2-6; D: TRBD1; size: many; DNA: TGTGCCAGCACTCAGGGGGCTGGGGCCAACGTCCTGACTTTC; CDR3: CASTQGAGANVLTF
V: TRBV5-6; J: TRBJ2-3; D: TRBD2; size: many; DNA: TGTGCCAGCAGCTTGCTAGCGGGGGGATTGACAGATACGCAGTATTTT; CDR3: CASSLLAGGLTDTQYF
V: TRBV7-2; J: TRBJ2-3; D: TRBD2; size: many; DNA: TGTGCCAGCAGCTTATTAGCGGGTGTAGATACGCAGTATTTT; CDR3: CASSLLAGVDTQYF
V: TRBV20-1; J: TRBJ1-4; D: -; size: many; DNA: TGCAGTGCTAGAGAGGGGTTGATTGATGAAAAACTGTTTTTT; CDR3: CSAREGLIDEKLFF
V: TRBV20-1; J: TRBJ1-5; D: TRBD1; size: many; DNA: TGCAGTGCTGAGGACAGGGGACTTAATCAGCCCCAGCATTTT; CDR3: CSAEDRGLNQPQHF
V: TRBV7-2; J: TRBJ2-1; D: -; size: -; DNA: TGTGCCAGCAGCTTAACACCCGTCGCCTACAATGAGCAGTTCTTC; CDR3: CASSLTPVAYNEQFF
V: TRBV20-1; J: TRBJ2-5; D: -; size: few; DNA: TGCAGTGCTAGACGTACTAGCCAAGAGACCCAGTACTTC; CDR3: CSARRTSQETQYF
V: TRBV3-1; J: TRBJ2-5; D: -; size: many; DNA: TGTGCCAGCAGCGTGAACACAGGGTTAGAGACCCAGTACTTC; CDR3: CASSVNTGLETQYF
V: TRBV28; J: TRBJ1-5; D: -; size: many; DNA: TGTGCCAGCAGTTTCGGTTATAGCAATCAGCCCCAGCATTTT; CDR3: CASSFGYSNQPQHF
V: TRBV6-6; J: TRBJ1-4; D: -; size: many; DNA: TGTGCCAGCAGGAACCGGGAGCTGTCTGAAAAACTGTTTTTT; CDR3: CASRNRELSEKLFF
V: TRBV28; J: TRBJ1-3; D: -; size: -; DNA: TGTGCCAGCAGTTTATCACCTGGCTCTGGAAACACCATATATTTT; CDR3: CASSLSPGSGNTIYF
V: TRBV29-1; J: TRBJ2-3; D: -; size: many; DNA: TGCAGCGTTGAAGATCATATCGCGGACGGTACAGATACGCAGTATTTT; CDR3: CSVEDHIADGTDTQYF
V: TRBV5-8; J: TRBJ2-7; D: -; size: many; DNA: TGTGCCAGCAGTCGACAGGATCTCTACGAGCAGTACTTC; CDR3: CASSRQDLYEQYF
V: TRBV7-2; J: TRBJ1-2; D: -; size: many; DNA: TGTGCCAGCAGCTTAGGTAACAACTATGGCTACACCTTC; CDR3: CASSLGNNYGYTF
V: TRBV20-1; J: TRBJ2-3; D: -; size: few; DNA: TGCAGTGCTTGTCCGGGACATGTAGCGCAGTATTTT; CDR3: CSACPGHVAQYF
V: TRBV2; J: TRBJ2-3; D: -; size: many; DNA: TGTGCCAGCAGTGAGACGCCCTGGGATACGCAGTATTTT; CDR3: CASSETPWDTQYF
V: TRBV7-2; J: TRBJ2-7; D: TRBD2; size: -; DNA: TGTGCCAGCAGCTTAGAAGGGACTAGCGGTTCCTACGAGCAGTACTTC; CDR3: CASSLEGTSGSYEQYF
V: TRBV28; J: TRBJ2-3; D: -; size: many; DNA: TGTGCCAGCAGGGGGTTGGGGAGTTCTCAGTATTTT; CDR3: CASRGLGSSQYF
V: TRBV7-2; J: TRBJ1-5; D: -; size: many; DNA: TGTGCCAGCAGCTTAATGGGAAATCAGCCCCAGCATTTT; CDR3: CASSLMGNQPQHF
V: TRBV29-1; J: TRBJ2-5; D: TRBD1; size: many; DNA: TGCAGCGGTGACAGGGGCCAGGGGGAGACCCAGTACTTC; CDR3: CSGDRGQGETQYF
V: TRBV29-1; J: TRBJ2-7; D: TRBD1; size: many; DNA: TGCAGCGTCAGTGGACAGGGGGCCTACGAGCAGTACTTC; CDR3: CSVSGQGAYEQYF
V: TRBV28; J: TRBJ1-1; D: -; size: many; DNA: TGTGCCAGCAGTTTATGGGGGGGCGTTGAAGCTTTCTTT; CDR3: CASSLWGGVEAFF